This is a list of T cell receptor beta chains from one sample in a study of siplizumab effects on memory and regulatory T cells. Generated by immunoSEQ multiplex PCR, the TCRdb table keeps only in-frame clones and is missing some. The sample has 80,000 to 130,000 clones; 75% to 95% are singletons. The sample comprised CD4+ T cells sorted from blood. Source of these receptors: a human donor in good health. Some clones in this sample may be carry-over from other donors' samples. Each CDR3 is given with its conserved first and last residue. Fields, in order: V gene, D gene, clone size, J gene, CDR3 protein, CDR3 DNA. A D gene is named only where the DNA matches it firmly. Clone size, where shown, is once, few, many, or a class for clones that have expanded.

TRBV5-6	-	-	TRBJ2-7	CASSFSLSGEDEQYF	TGTGCCAGCAGCTTCTCGCTATCGGGAGAAGACGAGCAGTACTTC
TRBV15	TRBD2	-	TRBJ2-3	CATRTGLGTDTQYF	TGTGCCACCAGGACGGGACTAGGCACAGATACGCAGTATTTT
TRBV11-2	TRBD2	-	TRBJ2-1	CASSSTRVSGRALYEQFF	TGTGCCAGCAGCTCGACACGGGTGAGCGGGAGGGCCTTGTATGAGCAGTTCTTC
TRBV11-2	TRBD1	-	TRBJ2-7	CASSTSSGTATYEQYF	TGTGCCAGCAGCACCTCATCCGGGACAGCAACCTACGAGCAGTACTTC
TRBV6-1	-	-	TRBJ2-7	CASSPTEYEQYF	TGTGCCAGCAGCCCGACTGAATACGAGCAGTACTTC
TRBV10-3	TRBD2	-	TRBJ2-2	CAISERSSGSHTGELFF	TGTGCCATCAGTGAGAGGAGTAGCGGGAGCCACACCGGGGAGCTGTTTTTT
TRBV4-1	TRBD2	-	TRBJ2-7	CASGETIGQGTSGTNYEQYF	TGCGCCAGCGGGGAGACGATCGGACAGGGTACTAGCGGGACCAACTACGAGCAGTACTTC
TRBV11-2	TRBD2	-	TRBJ2-1	CASSLVSGRPSYNEQFF	TGTGCCAGCAGCTTAGTTAGCGGGAGGCCCTCCTACAATGAGCAGTTCTTC
TRBV19	-	-	TRBJ1-3	CASSIALSSGNTIYF	TGTGCCAGTAGTATAGCTCTGAGCTCTGGAAACACCATATATTTT
TRBV4-1	-	once	TRBJ2-4	CASSQAGGNKNIQYF	TGCGCCAGCAGCCAAGCTGGTGGCAACAAAAACATTCAGTACTTC
TRBV28	-	-	TRBJ1-4	CASRDGGRAPNEKLFF	TGTGCCAGCAGGGATGGAGGGCGCGCACCTAATGAAAAACTGTTTTTT
TRBV7-2	-	-	TRBJ2-3	CASSPLPDTQYF	TGTGCCAGCAGCCCCCTTCCAGATACGCAGTATTTT
TRBV7-3	-	-	TRBJ1-2	CASSVDGNYGYTF	TGTGCCAGCAGCGTTGACGGGAACTATGGCTACACCTTC
TRBV5-1	TRBD1	-	TRBJ2-7	CASSYGQGLYEQYF	TGCGCCAGCAGCTACGGACAGGGGCTCTACGAGCAGTACTTC
TRBV18	-	-	TRBJ1-1	CASSPNRMNTEAFF	TGTGCCAGCTCACCAAACCGAATGAACACTGAAGCTTTCTTT
TRBV19	-	-	TRBJ2-3	CASNSARTDTQYF	TGTGCCAGTAACTCTGCCCGCACAGATACGCAGTATTTT
TRBV5-6	-	-	TRBJ2-7	CASSWGSIEQYF	TGTGCCAGCAGCTGGGGGTCTATCGAGCAGTACTTC
TRBV2	TRBD2	-	TRBJ2-1	CASSLGTSGNEQFF	TGTGCCAGCAGTCTCGGGACTAGCGGGAATGAGCAGTTCTTC